This T cell receptor beta chain was profiled in a study of HIV-infected patients and healthy controls. TCRdb ran MiXCR on the 5' RACE reads and lists one entry per CDR3 protein. The sample has tens of thousands of distinct CDR3 sequences, 15% to 20% seen once. The CDR3 consists of 15 residues. The V segment lost 2 bases and the J segment 4 bases; nucleotides outside the gene matches: 4. Per the germline V gene, CDR1 is MRHNA and CDR2 is SNTAGT. This clonotype has a count of ten or more. This sequence was found in a human donor in good health. The genes are TRBV6-4 and TRBJ1-5, with 8 bases fitting TRBD1. Material: CD4+ T cells from blood. CDR3 in amino acids: CASSDNRGGNQPQHF. The CDR3 DNA reads as TGTGCCAGCAGTGACAACAGGGGGGGGAATCAGCCCCAGCATTTT.